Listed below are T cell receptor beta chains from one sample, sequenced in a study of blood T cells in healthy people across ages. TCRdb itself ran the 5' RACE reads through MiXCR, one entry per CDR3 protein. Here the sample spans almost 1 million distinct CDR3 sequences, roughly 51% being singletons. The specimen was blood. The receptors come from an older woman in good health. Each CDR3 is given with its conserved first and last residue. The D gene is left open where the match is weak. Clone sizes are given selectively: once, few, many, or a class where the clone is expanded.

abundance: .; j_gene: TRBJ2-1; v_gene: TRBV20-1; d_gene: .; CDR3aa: CSAREVSYNEQFF; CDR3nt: TGCAGTGCCCGCGAGGTCTCCTACAATGAGCAGTTCTTC
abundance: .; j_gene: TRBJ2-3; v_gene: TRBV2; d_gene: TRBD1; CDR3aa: CASRPRDRDGDTQYF; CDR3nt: TGTGCCAGCAGACCCCGGGACAGGGATGGAGATACGCAGTATTTT
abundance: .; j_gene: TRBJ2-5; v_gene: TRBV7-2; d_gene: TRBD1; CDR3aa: CASSPGDRGQETQYF; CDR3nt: TGTGCCAGCAGCCCAGGGGACAGGGGCCAAGAGACCCAGTACTTC
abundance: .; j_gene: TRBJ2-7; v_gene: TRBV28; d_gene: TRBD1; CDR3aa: CAWGRGRGNEQYF; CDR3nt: TGTGCGTGGGGAAGGGGGCGAGGAAACGAGCAGTACTTC
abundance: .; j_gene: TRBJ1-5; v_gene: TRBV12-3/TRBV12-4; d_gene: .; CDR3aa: CASSLDSQPQHF; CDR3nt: TGTGCCAGCAGTTTAGACAGTCAGCCCCAGCATTTT
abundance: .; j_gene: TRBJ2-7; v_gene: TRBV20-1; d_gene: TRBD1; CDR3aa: CSARDLIGTEYEQYF; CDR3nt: TGCAGTGCTAGAGATCTCATCGGGACAGAGTACGAGCAGTACTTC
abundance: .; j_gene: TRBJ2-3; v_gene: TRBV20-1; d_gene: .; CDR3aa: CSAGKADTQYF; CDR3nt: TGCAGTGCTGGGAAGGCAGATACGCAGTATTTT
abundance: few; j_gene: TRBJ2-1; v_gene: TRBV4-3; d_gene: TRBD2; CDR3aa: CASSQVNEAGAYNEQFF; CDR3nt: TGCGCCAGCAGCCAAGTTAACGAAGCGGGAGCCTACAATGAGCAGTTCTTC
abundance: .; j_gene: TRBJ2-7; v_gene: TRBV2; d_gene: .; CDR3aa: CASRTFTYEQYF; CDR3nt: TGTGCCAGCAGGACCTTTACCTACGAGCAGTACTTC
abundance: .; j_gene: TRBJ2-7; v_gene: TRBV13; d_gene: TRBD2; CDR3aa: CASSSLVIAGSYEQYF; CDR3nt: TGTGCCAGCAGCTCCCTGGTGATAGCGGGATCCTACGAGCAGTACTTC
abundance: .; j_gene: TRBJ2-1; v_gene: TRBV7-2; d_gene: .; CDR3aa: CASSLDRGSYNEQFF; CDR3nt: TGTGCCAGCAGCTTAGATCGCGGTTCCTACAATGAGCAGTTCTTC
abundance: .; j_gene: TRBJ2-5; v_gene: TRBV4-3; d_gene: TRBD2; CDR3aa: CAGSQDLAAFQETQYF; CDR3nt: TGCGCCGGCAGCCAAGATCTAGCGGCCTTTCAAGAGACCCAGTACTTC
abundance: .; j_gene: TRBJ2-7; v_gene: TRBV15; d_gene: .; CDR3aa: CATSRSRQSYEQYF; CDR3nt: TGTGCCACCAGCAGATCAAGACAATCCTACGAGCAGTACTTC
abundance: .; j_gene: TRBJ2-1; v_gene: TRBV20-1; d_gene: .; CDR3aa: CSAELMGEPYNEQFF; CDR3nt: TGCAGTGCAGAACTCATGGGGGAACCCTACAATGAGCAGTTCTTC
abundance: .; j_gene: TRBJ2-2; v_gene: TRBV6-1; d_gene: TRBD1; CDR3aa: CAGQGATGELFF; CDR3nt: TGTGCCGGGCAGGGGGCAACCGGGGAGCTGTTTTTT
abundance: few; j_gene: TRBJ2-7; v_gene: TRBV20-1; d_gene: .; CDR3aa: CSARDGIRNSYEQYF; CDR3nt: TGCAGTGCTAGAGATGGGATCAGGAACTCCTACGAGCAGTACTTC
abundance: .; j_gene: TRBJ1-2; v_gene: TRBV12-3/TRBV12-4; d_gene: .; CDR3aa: CASSAPGDYGYTF; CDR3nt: TGTGCCAGCAGTGCCCCGGGGGACTATGGCTACACCTTC
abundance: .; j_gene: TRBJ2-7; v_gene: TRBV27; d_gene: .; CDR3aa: CASSFRSPRDFSYEQYF; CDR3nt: TGTGCCAGCAGTTTTCGAAGCCCCCGGGACTTCTCCTACGAGCAGTACTTC
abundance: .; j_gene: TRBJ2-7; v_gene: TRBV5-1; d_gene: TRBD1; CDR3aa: CASSEEQGTYEQYF; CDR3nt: TGCGCCAGCAGCGAAGAACAGGGGACCTACGAGCAGTACTTC
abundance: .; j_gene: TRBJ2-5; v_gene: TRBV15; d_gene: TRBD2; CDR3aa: CATSRDPAGEETQYF; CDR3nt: TGTGCCACCAGCAGAGATCCAGCGGGAGAGGAGACCCAGTACTTC
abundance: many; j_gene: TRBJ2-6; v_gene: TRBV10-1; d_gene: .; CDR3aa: CASSESSGANVLTF; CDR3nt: TGTGCCAGCAGTGAGTCCTCTGGGGCCAACGTCCTGACTTTC
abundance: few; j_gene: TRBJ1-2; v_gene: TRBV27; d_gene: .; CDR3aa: CASSLQPRGGNYGYTF; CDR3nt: TGTGCCAGCAGTCTACAGCCTCGAGGCGGGAACTATGGCTACACCTTC
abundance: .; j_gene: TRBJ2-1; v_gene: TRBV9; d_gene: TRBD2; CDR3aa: CASSVVGLAGGVHEQFF; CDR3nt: TGTGCCAGCAGCGTAGTAGGTCTAGCGGGAGGGGTCCATGAGCAGTTCTTC
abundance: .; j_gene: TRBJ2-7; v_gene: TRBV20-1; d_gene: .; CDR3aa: CSASSGGMDYEQYF; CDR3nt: TGCAGTGCTTCGTCAGGGGGGATGGACTACGAGCAGTACTTC
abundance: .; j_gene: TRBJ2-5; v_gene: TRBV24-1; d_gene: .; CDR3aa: CATSDPGLKGGTQYF; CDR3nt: TGTGCCACCAGTGATCCTGGACTGAAAGGAGGGACCCAGTACTTC
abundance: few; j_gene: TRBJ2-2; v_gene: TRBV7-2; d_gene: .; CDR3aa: CASSLLPGELFF; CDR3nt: TGTGCCAGCAGCTTACTTCCCGGGGAGCTGTTTTTT
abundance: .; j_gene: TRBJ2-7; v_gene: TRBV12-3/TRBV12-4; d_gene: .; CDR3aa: CASSSAEAPAAYEQYF; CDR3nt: TGTGCCAGCAGTTCCGCGGAAGCCCCTGCGGCCTACGAGCAGTACTTC
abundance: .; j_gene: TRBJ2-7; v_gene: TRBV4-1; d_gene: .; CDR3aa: CASSQTGRRYNEQYF; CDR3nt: TGCGCCAGCAGCCAGACGGGACGGCGTTACAATGAGCAGTACTTC
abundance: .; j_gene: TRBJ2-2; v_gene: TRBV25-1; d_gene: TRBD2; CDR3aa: CASRRTSGRGNTGELFF; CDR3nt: TGTGCCAGCAGAAGGACTAGCGGGAGGGGGAACACCGGGGAGCTGTTTTTT
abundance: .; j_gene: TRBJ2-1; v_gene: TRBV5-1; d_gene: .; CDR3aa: CASSLVLNHNEQFF; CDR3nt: TGCGCCAGCAGCTTGGTGCTTAACCACAATGAGCAGTTCTTC
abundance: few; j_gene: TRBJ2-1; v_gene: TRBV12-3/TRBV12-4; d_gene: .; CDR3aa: CASTGGFPLYNEQFF; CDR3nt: TGTGCCAGCACCGGCGGATTCCCGCTCTACAATGAGCAGTTCTTC
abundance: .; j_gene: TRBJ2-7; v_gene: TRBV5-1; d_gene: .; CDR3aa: CASSPPQRSSYEQYF; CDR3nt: TGCGCCAGCAGCCCTCCTCAGCGGAGTTCCTACGAGCAGTACTTC
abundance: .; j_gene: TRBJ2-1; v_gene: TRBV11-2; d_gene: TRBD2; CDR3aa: CASSPRTSGSKYNEQFF; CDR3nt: TGTGCCAGCAGCCCTCGGACTAGCGGGAGTAAGTACAATGAGCAGTTCTTC
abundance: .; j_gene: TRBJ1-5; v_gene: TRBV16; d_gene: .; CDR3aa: CASSRLQPGAGQPQHF; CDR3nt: TGTGCCAGCAGCCGACTCCAACCGGGGGCAGGTCAGCCCCAGCATTTT
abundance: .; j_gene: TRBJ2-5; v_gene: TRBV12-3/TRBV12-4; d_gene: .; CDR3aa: CASSLKGRRGETQYF; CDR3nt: TGTGCCAGCAGTTTAAAGGGCCGCAGAGGAGAGACCCAGTACTTC
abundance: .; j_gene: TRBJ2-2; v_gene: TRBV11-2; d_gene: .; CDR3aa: CASSPRSQASNTGELFF; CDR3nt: TGTGCCAGCAGCCCCCGCAGCCAAGCTTCGAACACCGGGGAGCTGTTTTTT
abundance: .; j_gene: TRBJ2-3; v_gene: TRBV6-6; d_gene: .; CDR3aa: CASSYWQGSTDTQYF; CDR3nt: TGTGCCAGCAGTTATTGGCAGGGTAGCACAGATACGCAGTATTTT
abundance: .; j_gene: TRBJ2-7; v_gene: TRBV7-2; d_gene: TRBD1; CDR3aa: CASSLRHGQGAYEQYF; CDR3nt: TGTGCCAGCAGCTTGCGTCACGGACAGGGGGCCTACGAGCAGTACTTC
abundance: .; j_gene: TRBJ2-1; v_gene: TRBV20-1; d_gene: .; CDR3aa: CSATSGPIYNEQFF; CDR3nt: TGCAGTGCTACCTCAGGGCCAATCTACAATGAGCAGTTCTTC
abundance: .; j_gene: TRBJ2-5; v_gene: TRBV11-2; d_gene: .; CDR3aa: CASSLGSGVEETQYF; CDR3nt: TGTGCCAGCAGCTTAGGGTCGGGGGTAGAGGAGACCCAGTACTTC
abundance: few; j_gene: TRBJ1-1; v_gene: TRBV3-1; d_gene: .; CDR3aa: CASSRQNTEAFF; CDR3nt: TGTGCCAGCAGCCGACAGAACACTGAAGCTTTCTTT
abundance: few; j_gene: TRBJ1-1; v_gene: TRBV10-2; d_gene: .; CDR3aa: CASSVPGKNTEAFF; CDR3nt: TGCGCCAGCAGTGTACCAGGGAAGAACACTGAAGCTTTCTTT